This T cell receptor beta chain is from a study of blood T cell repertoires in COVID-19. Overall study context: Acute-phase and convalescent COVID-19 samples originated in the United States, Italy and Spain.

Per the study methods: For nucleated cells, counts were estimated from reference gene primer amplification. The repertoire was sequenced with immunoSEQ multiplex PCR; TCRdb's copy has only in-frame clones and lacks some. D and trimming come from the DNA, and the V and J calls and clone size come from that table. Of 290,000 or so clones in the sample, approximately 92% are singletons; the top ten hold roughly 1.1%. This CDR3 has 15 residues. The J segment lost 3 bases and the V segment lost 5 bases, leaving 6 bases of the junction unmatched. Germline lookup yields CDR1 MNHEY and CDR2 SVGAGI. Ages ranged from roughly 18 to 100 years, with residence in under 25 US areas.

This chain joins TRBV6-5 and TRBJ2-7; 11 bases fit TRBD2. This clonotype originated in a woman under 40 who had recovered from COVID-19. The specimen was PBMCs or T cells enriched from blood (not recorded which). The DNA of the CDR3 is TGTGCCAGCAGTAAACCGGGACTAGCGGACTACGAGCAGTACTTC. Amino acid sequence: CASSKPGLADYEQYF.